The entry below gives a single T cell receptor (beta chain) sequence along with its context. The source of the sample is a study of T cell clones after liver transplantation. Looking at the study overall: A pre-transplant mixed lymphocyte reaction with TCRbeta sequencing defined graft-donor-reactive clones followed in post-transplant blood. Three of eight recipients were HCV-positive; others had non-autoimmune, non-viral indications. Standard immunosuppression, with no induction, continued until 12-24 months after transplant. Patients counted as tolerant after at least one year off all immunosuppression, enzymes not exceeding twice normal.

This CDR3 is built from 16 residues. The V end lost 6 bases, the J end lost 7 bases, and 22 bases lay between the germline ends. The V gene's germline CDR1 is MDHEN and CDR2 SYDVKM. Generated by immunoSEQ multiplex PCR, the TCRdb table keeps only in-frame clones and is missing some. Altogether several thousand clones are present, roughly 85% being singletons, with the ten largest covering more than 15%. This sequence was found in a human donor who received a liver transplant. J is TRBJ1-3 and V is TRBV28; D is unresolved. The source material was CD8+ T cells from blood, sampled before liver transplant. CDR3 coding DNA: TGTGCCAGCAGCCGACCTTCTAGTGGGGATTGGAACACCATATATTTT. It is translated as CASSRPSSGDWNTIYF.